The 21 T cell receptor beta chains in this list originate from one sample, sequenced in a study of beta chain features in type 1 diabetes (dated by TCRdb to the late 2010s). Library preparation employed the immunoSEQ multiplex PCR assay. The entire amount of isolated RNA was reverse transcribed using the High Capacity cDNA Reverse Transcription Kit, so the sequenced TCRB transcripts were expressed ones. TCRdb's version of the immuneACCESS table is confined to in-frame rearrangements and falls short of the full clone set. An unresolved V gene accounts for under half of the shortfall where checked; the remainder is of unknown origin. The sample table lists under 400,000 clones, around 12% of them with a count of one. The ten largest clonotypes hold roughly 0.015% of the sample. Sequenced: naive CD4+ T cells from blood. The cell subset or site label for this specimen denotes: true naive CD4+ T cells. The receptors here all came from a man aged 18 to 30 in good health.

The V gene is TRBV7-9, the J gene TRBJ1-6; no clear D. The CDR3 is 13 amino acids. The V gene's germline CDR1 is SEHNR and CDR2 FQNEAQ (reference sequence). V lost 2 bases and J 8 bases, leaving 7 bases between the germline ends. CDR3 sequence reads: CASSLPGDSPLHF. For the CDR3, the DNA is TGTGCCAGCAGCTTACCCGGTGATTCACCCCTCCACTTT.

V and J are TRBV7-3 and TRBJ2-5; 9 nucleotides agree with TRBD2. CDR1 is SGHTA, CDR2 FQGTGA, per germline. J gave up 4 bases and V 2 bases, and 8 bases lay outside the gene matches. This CDR3 has 16 residues. CDR3 region: CASSLLAGHKGETQYF. CDR3 DNA sequence: TGTGCCAGCAGCTTACTAGCGGGGCATAAGGGAGAGACCCAGTACTTC.

The sample holds a few counts of this clone. The J gene is TRBJ1-1, the V gene TRBV5-1, with TRBD1 matching over 9 bases. This CDR3 is built from 16 residues. The junction had 9 bases not matched to a gene; V was cut back by 3 bases and J by 3 bases. The germline gives CDR1 SGHRS, CDR2 YFSETQ. The CDR3 loop is CASSSPGTGRDTEAFF. Here the CDR3 DNA reads TGCGCCAGCAGCTCCCCCGGGACAGGGAGGGACACTGAAGCTTTCTTT.

The chain combines TRBV28 with TRBJ1-2; D gene uncertain. Per the germline V gene, CDR1 is MDHEN and CDR2 is SYDVKM. The CDR3 is made up of 13 amino acids. V lost 6 bases and J 8 bases, leaving 16 bases between the germline ends. CDR3 bases: TGTGCCAGCAGCTTTACTCTCACTCGGGGCTACACCTTC. It encodes CASSFTLTRGYTF.

This clone was found a few times. The rearrangement links TRBV6-5 to TRBJ2-1, with 11 bases aligning to TRBD2. This CDR3 spans 16 amino acids. Germline trimming cut 2 bases from V and 9 bases from J; bases unmatched to any gene: 9. CDR1 is MNHEY and CDR2 is SVGAGI in the germline V gene. The CDR3 DNA reads TGTGCCAGCAGTTACCCGGCTAGCGGGGGGAAGTTTGAGCAGTTCTTC. Its translation is CASSYPASGGKFEQFF.

The chain is built from TRBV9 and TRBJ2-4; perhaps TRBD1 as D (6 bases). The V end lost 0 bases, the J end lost 8 bases, and 9 bases lay between the germline ends. Germline loops: CDR1 SGDLS, CDR2 YYNGEE. The CDR3 loop spans 13 amino acids. The CDR3 here is CASSVDRADIQYF. CDR3 coding DNA: TGTGCCAGCAGCGTAGACAGGGCAGACATTCAGTACTTC.

This clone was counted between two and nine times. The rearrangement uses TRBV29-1 and TRBJ2-1; tentative D call: TRBD2 (5 bases). Germline V gene sequence: CDR1 SQVTM, CDR2 ANQGSEA. This CDR3 is built from 18 residues. The V gene lost 3 bases and the J gene lost 7 bases, with 28 bases spanning the gap. CDR3 coding DNA: TGCAGCGTTGAGTTATTGTCCCGGTTCGAGGGTCAGACGAATGAGCAGTTCTTC. This encodes CSVELLSRFEGQTNEQFF.

The chain has TRBV7-2 and TRBJ2-1, with D maybe TRBD1 (5 bases). Germline assignment: CDR1 SGHTA and CDR2 FQGNSA. CDR3 length: 16 residues. V gave up 0 bases and J gave up 3 bases, with 12 bases separating them. The CDR3 sequence is CASSLAGQGNYNEQFF. The CDR3 nucleotides are TGTGCCAGCAGCTTAGCGGGCCAGGGCAACTACAATGAGCAGTTCTTC.

This clone showed up just a few times. The CDR3 nucleotides are TGCGCCAGCAGCACCCGGACTCGAGAGACCCAGTACTTC. Translation gives CASSTRTRETQYF. The chain joins TRBV5-1 to TRBJ2-5; D is perhaps TRBD2 (5 bases). Germline V gene data show CDR1 as SGHRS and CDR2 as YFSETQ. This CDR3 is built from 13 residues. The V gene lost 4 bases and the J gene lost 4 bases, with 11 bases spanning the gap.

This clone appeared a few times. This chain links TRBV19 with TRBJ2-7; 7 bases are a match to TRBD2. The junction had 7 bases not matched to a gene; V was cut back by 0 bases and J by 2 bases. Germline CDR1 is LNHDA and CDR2 is SQIVND (reference sequence). The CDR3 covers 16 residues. The CDR3 sequence: CASSIDSGGSPYEQYF. The CDR3 DNA sequence: TGTGCCAGTAGTATAGATTCGGGGGGATCCCCCTACGAGCAGTACTTC.

CDR3 DNA: TGTGCCACCAGCAGAGATCATCCCTCCCGACTAGCGGGGTCAGATACGCAGTATTTT. It translates to CATSRDHPSRLAGSDTQYF. The chain joins TRBV15 to TRBJ2-3, with 11 bases identical to TRBD2. Germline CDR1 reads LNHNV; CDR2 reads YYDKDF (reference sequence). With 0 bases clipped from V and 4 bases from J, the junction kept 12 bases outside the gene matches. This CDR3 is 19 amino acids long.

This chain joins TRBV5-4 and TRBJ2-2, with 9 nucleotides matching TRBD1. This CDR3 is 16 amino acids long. Losses at the gene ends were 4 bases for V and 0 bases for J; bases not matched to a gene: 4. Germline V gene lookup returns CDR1 SGHNT and CDR2 YYREEE (reference sequence). The CDR3 nucleotides are TGTGCCAGCAGCGGGACAGGGTATGCGAACACCGGGGAGCTGTTTTTT. It yields the protein CASSGTGYANTGELFF.

This clone was observed a handful of times. The V and J genes are TRBV30 and TRBJ2-1, with 7 bases fitting TRBD2. Germline values: CDR1 GTSNPN, CDR2 SVGIG (reference sequence). V shed 6 bases and J 0 bases; nucleotides not matched to a gene: 8. This CDR3 comprises 15 residues. CDR3 DNA sequence: TGTGCCTGCAGGGAGGGACCGAGCTCCTACAATGAGCAGTTCTTC. This sequence encodes CACREGPSSYNEQFF.

V usage is TRBV11-2 and J usage is TRBJ2-5; D gene uncertain. In germline, CDR1 is SGHAT, CDR2 FQNNGV. The V end was cut by 0 bases, the J end by 11 bases, with 7 bases between. The CDR3 has 11 amino acids. The CDR3 loop is CASSLDTTQYF. The CDR3 DNA reads TGTGCCAGCAGCTTAGATACAACGCAGTACTTC.

This clone was counted between two and nine times. This chain links TRBV7-2 with TRBJ1-1, with TRBD1 as a possible D gene (5 bases). The CDR3 is 15 residues long. Germline loops: CDR1 SGHTA, CDR2 FQGNSA. The ends were cut back, 0 bases at V and 6 bases at J, with 14 bases in the middle. The CDR3 loop is CASSLALGRGSEAFF. In DNA, the CDR3 is TGTGCCAGCAGCTTAGCCCTAGGTAGGGGCTCTGAAGCTTTCTTT.

There are a few counts of this clone. Other DNA variants within this sample encode the same CDR3. The chain is built from TRBV19 and TRBJ2-5; D is uncertain. Germline V gives CDR1 LNHDA, CDR2 SQIVND (reference sequence). The CDR3 has 12 amino acids. V was cut by 3 bases and J by 0 bases, with 2 bases left in between. The CDR3 nucleotides are TGTGCCAGTAGTATTAACCAAGAGACCCAGTACTTC. Protein: CASSINQETQYF.

The chain carries TRBV30 and TRBJ2-1, with D uncertain. Germline assignment: CDR1 GTSNPN and CDR2 SVGIG (reference sequence). V lost 0 bases to trimming and J lost 0 bases, with 18 bases between them. The CDR3 sequence is 18 residues long. CDR3 DNA sequence: TGTGCCTGGAGTGTACGTAATCTGGAGCAGCACTCCTACAATGAGCAGTTCTTC. Protein product: CAWSVRNLEQHSYNEQFF.

The chain combines TRBV4-1 with TRBJ1-2, with 9 positions matching TRBD1. Germline lookup yields CDR1 MGHRA and CDR2 YSYEKL. This CDR3 has 15 amino acids. V was clipped by 6 bases and J by 2 bases; unmatched bases: 7. In DNA form, the CDR3 reads TGCGCCAGCAGGCCCGGGACAGGGAGCAACTATGGCTACACCTTC. Protein: CASRPGTGSNYGYTF.

The V call is TRBV28, the J call TRBJ2-7; D unresolved. The V and J ends lost 1 base and 0 bases respectively, with 10 bases between them. This CDR3 is 15 amino acids long. Germline assignment: CDR1 MDHEN and CDR2 SYDVKM. This CDR3 reads CASSLFTVSSYEQYF. The CDR3 DNA reads TGTGCCAGCAGTTTATTTACCGTGAGCTCCTACGAGCAGTACTTC.

In this sample, this clone turned up a few times. The chain uses TRBV29-1 and TRBJ2-5, with D unclear. Germline V CDR1 and CDR2: SQVTM, ANQGSEA. With 7 bases removed from V and 4 bases from J, the gap between germline ends came to 13 bases. This CDR3 contains 12 residues. The CDR3 sequence is CSGRVVAETQYF. The DNA for the CDR3 is TGCAGCGGACGGGTAGTGGCAGAGACCCAGTACTTC.

The chain links TRBV23-1 to TRBJ2-5; TRBD1 aligns across 9 bases. The DNA end is a closer match to TRBJ2-7, so the J assignment may be wrong. TRBV23-1 is given ORF status, its function remaining uncertain. The CDR3 has 17 residues. CDR3 loop: CASSPTTHRGRYYEQYF. The CDR3 nucleotides are TGCGCCAGCAGTCCAACTACTCACAGGGGGCGGTACTACGAGCAGTACTTC.